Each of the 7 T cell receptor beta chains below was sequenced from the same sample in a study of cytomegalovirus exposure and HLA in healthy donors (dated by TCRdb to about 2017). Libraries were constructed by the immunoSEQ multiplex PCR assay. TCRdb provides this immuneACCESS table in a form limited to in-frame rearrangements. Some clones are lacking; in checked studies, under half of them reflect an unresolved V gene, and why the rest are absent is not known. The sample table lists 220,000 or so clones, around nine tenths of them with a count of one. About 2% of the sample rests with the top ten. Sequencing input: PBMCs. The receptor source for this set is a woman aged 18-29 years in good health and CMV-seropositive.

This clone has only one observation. For the CDR3, the DNA is TGTGCCAGCAGTGGATCACGGGGAGGGAGGAACACTGAAGCTTTCTTT. This gives the protein CASSGSRGGRNTEAFF. This chain connects TRBV2 to TRBJ1-1; D unclear. The CDR3 is 16 amino acids. Looked up from germline, CDR1 is SNHLY and CDR2 is FYNNEI. Trimming cost V 4 bases and J 1 base, with 16 bases left between them.

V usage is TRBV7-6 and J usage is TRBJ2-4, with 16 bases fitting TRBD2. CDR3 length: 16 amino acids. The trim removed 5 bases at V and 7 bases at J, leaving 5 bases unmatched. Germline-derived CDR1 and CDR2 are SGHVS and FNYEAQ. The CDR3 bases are TGTGCCAGCAGCGCGGGACTAGCGGGAGGGGCGAACATTCAGTACTTC. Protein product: CASSAGLAGGANIQYF. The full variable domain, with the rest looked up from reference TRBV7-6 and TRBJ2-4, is GAGVSQSPRYKVTKRGQDVALRCDPISGHVSLYWYRQALGQGPEFLTYFNYEAQQDKSGLPNDRFSAERPEGSISTLTIQRTEQRDSAMYRCASSAGLAGGANIQYFGAGTRLSVL.

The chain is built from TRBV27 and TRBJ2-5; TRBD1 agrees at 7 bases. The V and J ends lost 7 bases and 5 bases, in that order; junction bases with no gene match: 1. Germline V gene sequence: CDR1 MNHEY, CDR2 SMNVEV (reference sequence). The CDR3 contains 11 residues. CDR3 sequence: CASTRGETQYF. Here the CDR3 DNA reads TGTGCCAGCACCAGGGGGGAGACCCAGTACTTC.

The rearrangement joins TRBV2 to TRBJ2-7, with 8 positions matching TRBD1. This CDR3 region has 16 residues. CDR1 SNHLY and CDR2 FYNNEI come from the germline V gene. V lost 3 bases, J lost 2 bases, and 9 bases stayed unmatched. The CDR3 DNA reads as TGTGCCAGCAGTGACCCAAGACAGGGGAAGACCTACGAGCAGTACTTC. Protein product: CASSDPRQGKTYEQYF.

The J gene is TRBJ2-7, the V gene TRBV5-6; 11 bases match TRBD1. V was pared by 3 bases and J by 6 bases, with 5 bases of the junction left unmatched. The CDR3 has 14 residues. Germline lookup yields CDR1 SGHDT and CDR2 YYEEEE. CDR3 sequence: CASSSGQGAFEQYF. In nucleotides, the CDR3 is TGTGCCAGCAGCTCTGGACAGGGGGCTTTCGAGCAGTACTTC.

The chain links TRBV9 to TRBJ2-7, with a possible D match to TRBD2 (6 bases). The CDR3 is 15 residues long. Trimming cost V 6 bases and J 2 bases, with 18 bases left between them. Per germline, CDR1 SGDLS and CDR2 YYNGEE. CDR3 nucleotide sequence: TGTGCCAGCACCTCAACGGGGGACTCCGCCTACGAGCAGTACTTC. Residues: CASTSTGDSAYEQYF.

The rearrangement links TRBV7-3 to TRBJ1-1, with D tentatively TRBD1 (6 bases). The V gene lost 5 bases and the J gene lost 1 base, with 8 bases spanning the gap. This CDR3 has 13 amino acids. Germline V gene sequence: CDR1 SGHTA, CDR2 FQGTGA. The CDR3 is CASSTQGNTEAFF. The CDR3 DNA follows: TGTGCCAGCAGCACACAGGGGAACACTGAAGCTTTCTTT.